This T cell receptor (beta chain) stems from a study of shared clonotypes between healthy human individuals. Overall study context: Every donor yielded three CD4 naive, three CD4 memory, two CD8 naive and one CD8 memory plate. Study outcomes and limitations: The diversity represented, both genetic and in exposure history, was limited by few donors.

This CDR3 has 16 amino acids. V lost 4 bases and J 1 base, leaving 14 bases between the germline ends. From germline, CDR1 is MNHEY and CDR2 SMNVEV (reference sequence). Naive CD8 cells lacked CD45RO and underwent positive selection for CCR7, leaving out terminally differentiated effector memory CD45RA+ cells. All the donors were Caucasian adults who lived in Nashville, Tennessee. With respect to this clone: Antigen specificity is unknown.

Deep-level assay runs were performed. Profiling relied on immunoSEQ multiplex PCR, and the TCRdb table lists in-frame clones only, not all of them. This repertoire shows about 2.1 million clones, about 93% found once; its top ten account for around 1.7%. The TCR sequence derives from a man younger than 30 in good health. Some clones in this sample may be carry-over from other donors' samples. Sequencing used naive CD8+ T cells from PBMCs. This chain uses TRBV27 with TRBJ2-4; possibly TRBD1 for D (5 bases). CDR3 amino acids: CASSSTWGLAKNIQYF. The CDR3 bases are TGTGCCAGCAGTTCTACCTGGGGCTTGGCCAAAAACATTCAGTACTTC.